This T cell receptor beta chain stems from a study of OX40 agonist ivuxolimab in advanced cancers. About the study as a whole: Ivuxolimab was a fully human IgG2 agonistic monoclonal antibody targeting the costimulatory receptor OX40 (CD134). Intravenous ivuxolimab was administered to patients every 2 weeks at six dose levels: 0.01, 0.1, 0.3, 1.5, 3 and 10 mg/kg. Of the approximately 50 dose-escalation patients, hepatocellular carcinoma was present in about 20, melanoma in approximately 15, renal cell carcinoma in 9 and head and neck cancer in 9. In the dose-escalation cohort, around four fifths of patients were male, and the mean age was approximately 60 years with a range of roughly 23 to 79. Prior anti-PD-1, anti-PD-L1 or anti-CTLA-4 therapy was permitted, and approximately 41% of dose-escalation patients had received checkpoint inhibitors. Partial responses occurred in three dose-escalation patients, of whom one had hepatocellular carcinoma and two had cutaneous melanoma. Peripheral TCRbeta sequencing aimed to test whether ivuxolimab altered TCR sequence diversity and caused clonal T-cell expansion. The paper reports the monotherapy dose-escalation portion (N ≈ 50 patients) of the phase I ivuxolimab trial. Study-wide conclusions, independent of this receptor: At doses from 0.1 to 3.0 mg/kg, clonal expansion was seen in both CD4+ and CD8+ blood T cells between baseline and week 6. After ivuxolimab, more expanded clones were found on average in CD8+ T cells than in CD4+ T cells. In partial responders in the 0.1-3.0 mg/kg groups, normalized peripheral clonal expansion was found to be among the lowest, especially among CD8+ T cells. Low levels of normalized T-cell clonal expansion were also shown by some nonresponding patients. The antigen specificity of the peripheral T cells that underwent clonal expansion was not determined.

The CDR3 numbers 15 residues from cysteine through phenylalanine. The CDR3 DNA has 45 bases and is translated from base 1. Deletion took 2 bases off V and 7 bases off J, with a span of 12 bases between the germline ends. The germline V gene encodes CDR1 SNHLY and CDR2 FYNNEI. This clone turned up a few times. Its target antigen remains unknown. Per-base qualities were not stored, and no clone one base away is much larger. Genomic DNA was extracted from sorted cells for sequencing of the TCRbeta CDR3 region. The immunoSEQ Assay was used for sequencing of TCRbeta CDR3 regions. TCRdb carries this immuneACCESS record with in-frame sequences only. Its versions omit some clonotypes, under half of them owing to an unresolved V gene in the studies checked, with the rest unexplained. This sample gives roughly 70,000 clones in total; about four fifths of them show up just once. Jointly, the top ten make up approximately 5.2% of the sample.

Patients with a history of autoimmune disease or receiving systemic immunosuppression were excluded from the trial. Peripheral blood for TCR sequencing was collected from all dose cohorts at baseline, on cycle 4 day 1, and on cycle 7 day 1. Samples were obtained from an open-label, multicenter, first-in-human phase I dose-escalation trial of ivuxolimab. Adults with locally advanced or metastatic melanoma, renal cell carcinoma, hepatocellular carcinoma or head and neck squamous cell carcinoma were enrolled in the trial. CD4+ and CD8+ T cells were sorted separately from peripheral blood before TCR sequencing.

This TCR derives from an adult with an advanced solid tumor such as melanoma, head and neck, liver or kidney cancer. The sequencing here drew on CD4+ or CD8+ T cells sorted from blood, taken in a trial of the OX40 agonist ivuxolimab. The rearranged segments are TRBV2 and TRBJ1-6; the D gene assignment is ambiguous. DNA sequence: TGTGCCAGCAGTGAAATCGGGTCACACAATTCACCCCTCCACTTT. Its coded protein is CASSEIGSHNSPLHF. Supplemented by the reference TRBV2 and TRBJ1-6 proteins around the CDR3, the complete variable domain is EPEVTQTPSHQVTQMGQEVILRCVPISNHLYFYWYRQILGQKVEFLVSFYNNEISEKSEIFDDQFSVERPDGSNFTLKIRSTKLEDSAMYFCASSEIGSHNSPLHFGNGTRLTVT.